This TCR beta chain was recovered during a study of beta chain features in type 1 diabetes (dated by TCRdb to about 2018). In the study overall: Mean age, gender distribution, total cell number and subset yield did not differ between patients and healthy donors. A total of 107,917,701 sorted cells were examined across all samples, and a strong correlation was observed between cell number per subset and RNA yield. In the study, recently diagnosed type 1 diabetes patients and matched healthy donors were compared on the TCRB repertoires of their sorted circulating CD4+ T cell subsets. Regulatory and stem cell-like memory subsets were obtained from only 8 patients and roughly eight healthy donors, while naive and central memory subsets were obtained from all 28 donors. The research as a whole found: Because cDNA was sequenced instead of genomic DNA, highly expressing activated cells could be over-represented, though the groups showed no difference in activation or CD3 levels. PCR may preferentially amplify shorter templates, but because patient and control samples were amplified and corrected together, any resulting skew would affect both groups equally. Because small numbers of individuals were included in the HLA sub-analyses, any influence of HLA type on TCRB rearrangement was left unresolved. At VDJ recombination sites, patients with type 1 diabetes made fewer insertions and deleted more nucleotides, a pattern implying thymic rearrangement abnormalities. Type 1 diabetes patients showed a moderate but significant shortening of TCRB CDR3 length in all four CD4+ subsets. Naive, central memory and regulatory TCRB repertoires appeared to be more alike among patients than among healthy donors.

The table lists this clone with a few counts. Its antigen is still unknown. No base-level quality is on record; no much larger clone is a single base apart. The entire amount of isolated RNA was reverse transcribed using the High Capacity cDNA Reverse Transcription Kit, so the sequenced TCRB transcripts were expressed ones. Deep immunoSEQ sequencing was applied to naive, central memory and regulatory T cell samples, giving an average of around 3.4 million total reads per sample. Sorted cells were lysed in RLT buffer and RNA was extracted with DNase-treated RNeasy Micro or Mini kits, depending on cell number. To prevent cross-contamination, each cell subset was processed individually, whereas patient and healthy donor samples were processed jointly. The immunoSEQ multiplex PCR was used to amplify TCRB sequences from cDNA, yielding 87-bp fragments that span the CDR3 region. Sequencing of the amplicons was done on the Illumina HiSeq platform. As for the original processing: Synthetic template baselines were used to correct PCR bias computationally, reads within Hamming distance 2 were collapsed together, and singletons that could not be merged were discarded. Reads were aligned against IMGT so that V, D and J genes, CDR3 length and insertions or deletions at six rearrangement sites could be assigned. Within each subset, clonotype counts were normalized to sorted cell number, and only after that were true diversity and Gini coefficients computed with the tcR R package. Repertoire sharing was quantified using the overlap coefficient calculated on TCRB nucleotide sequences. Out-of-frame TCRB sequences from naive cells were analyzed as a proxy for the pre-selection repertoire. What TCRdb holds here is the immuneACCESS table cut down to in-frame rearrangements. Part of the clones is not present; checked against another copy, under half of the missing clones reflect an unresolved V gene, and the others are unexplained. V, J and clone size derive from that table, while D and trimming were established from the DNA sequence. This sample comprises some 290,000 clones, 14% of them detected only once. The ten largest account for 0.017% of the sample.

V is reduced by 0 bases and J by 6 bases, leaving a spacing of 12 bases between them. Including cysteine and phenylalanine, the CDR3 has 14 amino acids. Just the 42-base CDR3 DNA is kept, in frame starting at base 1. CDR1 and CDR2, looked up from the germline V gene, are LGHNA and YNFKEQ. A single peripheral blood draw of approximately 100 mL on average was collected from each donor into heparinised tubes. Using a panel that included CD45RO, CCR7, CD25, CD127, CD95 and CD27, naive, central memory, regulatory and stem cell-like memory CD4+ T cells were sorted on a BD FACSAria II. Purity was above 95% for every sorted population. Right away, PBMCs were isolated by Lymphoprep density gradient centrifugation and were stained directly, with no culture step. Samples were stained and sorted in pairs, with one healthy donor and one patient per experiment, so that batch effects were minimized.

The clonotype was recovered from a man aged 30 to 39 with type 1 diabetes. What was sequenced was naive CD4+ T cells from blood. Explained via the paper, the cell subset or site label denotes: true naive CD4+ T cells. The chain was built from TRBV4-2 and TRBJ2-7, with the D gene not clear enough to name. CDR3 loop: CASSQDRSSIEQYF. The nucleotides read TGTGCCAGCAGCCAAGATAGGAGTTCTATCGAGCAGTACTTC.